The 8 T cell receptor beta chains below come from one sample, sequenced in a study of T-cell reconstitution after alpha-beta-depleted transplantation in children. Unique molecular identifiers were built into the TCRbeta library. One entry per CDR3 protein, called by TCRdb with MiXCR from the PCR reads. Of fewer than 1 million distinct CDR3 sequences listed, roughly 15% are singletons. Sequenced material: PBMCs, mostly from graft donor cells, taken 360 days after TCRalphabeta/CD19-depleted stem cell transplant. The source is a male patient between 5 and 17 years old who had a stem cell transplant for acute lymphoblastic leukemia, so the T cells may come from the graft donor.

This clonotype was seen a handful of times. The rearrangement uses TRBV29-1 and TRBJ2-1; TRBD2 is a possible D gene (5 bases). The CDR3 is 12 amino acids. Germline CDR1 is SQVTM and CDR2 is ANQGSEA. V lost 6 bases and J lost 7, with 13 bases in between. CDR3 in amino acids: CSVAVRVNEQFF. The CDR3, as DNA: TGCAGCGTAGCAGTGAGGGTGAATGAGCAGTTCTTC.

This clonotype appeared many times. The chain couples TRBV9 to TRBJ2-7, with D maybe TRBD2 (5 bases). Between the trimmed V and J ends, which lost 1 base and 0 bases, there was a span of 8 bases. This CDR3 comprises 14 residues. CDR1 SGDLS and CDR2 YYNGEE come from the germline V gene. CDR3 DNA: TGTGCCAGCAGCGTAAGCGGTACCTCCTACGAGCAGTACTTC. Its protein product is CASSVSGTSYEQYF.

The chain employs TRBV9 and TRBJ2-5; D remains ambiguous. Germline V lookup: CDR1 SGDLS, CDR2 YYNGEE. V was clipped by 3 bases and J by 3 bases, with 9 bases between them. CDR3 size: 13 residues. The CDR3 reads CASSAYTEETQYF. The CDR3 DNA sequence: TGTGCCAGCAGCGCATACACCGAAGAGACCCAGTACTTC.

A few counts support this clonotype. This sequence joins TRBV4-1 and TRBJ2-3; 9 bases line up with TRBD1. V shed 4 bases and J 1 base; nucleotides not matched to a gene: 6. CDR1 MGHRA and CDR2 YSYEKL come from the germline V gene. The length of the CDR3 is 16 residues. This chain's CDR3 is CASSPGTGWGTDTQYF. The DNA for the CDR3 is TGCGCCAGCAGCCCCGGGACAGGGTGGGGCACAGATACGCAGTATTTT.

This clonotype showed up just a few times. The V gene is TRBV2, the J gene TRBJ2-4; D is possibly TRBD1 (6 bases). Trimming stripped 10 bases from V and 1 base from J, with 11 bases between. Germline assignment: CDR1 SNHLY and CDR2 FYNNEI. The CDR3 length is 13 residues. The CDR3 nucleotides read TGTGCCACCCAGGGGATCGCCAAAAACATTCAGTACTTC. This codes for CATQGIAKNIQYF.

The chain has TRBV3-1 and TRBJ2-1; either TRBD1 or TRBD2 may supply D (5 bases each). The CDR3 runs to 16 residues. Deletions cut 0 bases from V and 5 bases from J, with 14 bases between. Germline CDR1 and CDR2: LGHDT and YNNKEL (reference sequence). The CDR3 loop is CASSQEPGPWHNEQFF. In nucleotides, the CDR3 is TGTGCCAGCAGCCAAGAACCGGGGCCGTGGCACAATGAGCAGTTCTTC.

This clonotype was seen more than once but under ten times. The chain is built from TRBV12-3 or TRBV12-4 and TRBJ1-2; no clear D gene. The length of the CDR3 is 12 residues. V lost 6 bases and J lost 8, with 13 bases in between. CDR3 protein: CASSYSEVGYTF. Written as DNA, the CDR3 is TGTGCCAGCAGCTACAGTGAGGTGGGCTACACCTTC.

The chain couples TRBV9 to TRBJ2-1, with TRBD2 matching over 8 bases. The CDR3 runs 16 residues. Germline lookup yields CDR1 SGDLS and CDR2 YYNGEE. Losses at the gene ends were 1 base for V and 1 base for J; bases not matched to a gene: 4. The CDR3 nucleotides read TGTGCCAGCAGCGTACTTAGCGGGATTTCCTACAATGAGCAGTTCTTC. Protein product: CASSVLSGISYNEQFF. The full variable domain, its missing parts supplied by reference TRBV9 and TRBJ2-1, is DSGVTQTPKHLITATGQRVTLRCSPRSGDLSVYWYQQSLDQGLQFLIQYYNGEERAKGNILERFSAQQFPDLHSELNLSSLELGDSALYFCASSVLSGISYNEQFFGPGTRLTVL.